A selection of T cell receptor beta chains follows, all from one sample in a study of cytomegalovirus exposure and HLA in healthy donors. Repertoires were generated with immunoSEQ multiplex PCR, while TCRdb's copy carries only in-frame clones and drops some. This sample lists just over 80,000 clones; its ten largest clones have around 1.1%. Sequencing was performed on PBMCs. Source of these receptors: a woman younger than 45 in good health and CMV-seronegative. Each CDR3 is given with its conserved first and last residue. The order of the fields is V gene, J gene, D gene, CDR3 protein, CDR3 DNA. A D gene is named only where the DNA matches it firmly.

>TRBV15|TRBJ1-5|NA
CATSRGGRSNQPQHF
TGTGCCACCAGCAGAGGAGGGCGAAGCAATCAGCCCCAGCATTTT
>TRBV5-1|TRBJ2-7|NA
CASSLEGRGYEQYF
TGCGCCAGCAGCTTGGAAGGGCGGGGCTACGAGCAGTACTTC
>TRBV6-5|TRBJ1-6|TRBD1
CASRQGGSPLHF
TGTGCCAGCAGACAGGGGGGTTCACCCCTCCACTTT
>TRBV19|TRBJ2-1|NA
CASSTGNEQFF
TGTGCCAGTAGTACGGGGAATGAGCAGTTCTTC
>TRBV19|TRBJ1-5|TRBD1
CASSMTGGGQPQHF
TGTGCCAGTAGTATGACAGGGGGCGGTCAGCCCCAGCATTTT
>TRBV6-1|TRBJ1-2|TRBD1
CASRRGLGYGYTF
TGTGCCAGCCGTAGGGGGCTGGGCTATGGCTACACCTTC
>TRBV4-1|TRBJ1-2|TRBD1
CASSQVDREGGYTF
TGCGCCAGCAGCCAAGTGGACAGGGAAGGCGGCTACACCTTC
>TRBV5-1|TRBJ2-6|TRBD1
CASSSGGQGYSGANVLTF
TGCGCCAGCAGCTCGGGGGGACAGGGTTACTCTGGGGCCAACGTCCTGACTTTC
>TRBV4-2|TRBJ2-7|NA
CASSQEASGRGYEQYF
TGTGCCAGCAGCCAAGAGGCGAGTGGAAGAGGGTACGAGCAGTACTTC
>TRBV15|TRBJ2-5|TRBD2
CATSRLAGQETQYF
TGTGCCACCAGCAGATTAGCGGGACAAGAGACCCAGTACTTC
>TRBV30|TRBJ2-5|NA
CAWSALRGRRETQYF
TGTGCCTGGAGCGCCCTTCGTGGGAGGCGGGAGACCCAGTACTTC
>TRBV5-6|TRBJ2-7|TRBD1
CASSLGTGLEQYF
TGTGCCAGCAGCTTGGGGACAGGCCTCGAGCAGTACTTC
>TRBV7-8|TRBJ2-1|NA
CASSQGPMAHEQFF
TGTGCCAGCAGCCAGGGCCCTATGGCCCATGAGCAGTTCTTC
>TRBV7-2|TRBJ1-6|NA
CASSLVGIESPLHF
TGTGCCAGCAGCTTAGTGGGCATCGAATCACCCCTCCACTTT
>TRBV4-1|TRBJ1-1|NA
CASSPNGVNTEAFF
TGCGCCAGCAGCCCCAACGGGGTGAACACTGAAGCTTTCTTT
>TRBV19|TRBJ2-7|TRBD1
CASSIGDSYEQYF
TGTGCCAGTAGTATAGGGGACAGCTACGAGCAGTACTTC
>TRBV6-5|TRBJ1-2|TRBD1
CASSPGGLSYGYTF
TGTGCCAGCAGTCCAGGGGGTCTATCCTATGGCTACACCTTC
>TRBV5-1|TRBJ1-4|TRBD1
CASSTGQGIFSGEKLFF
TGCGCCAGCAGCACGGGACAGGGAATATTCTCGGGTGAAAAACTGTTTTTT
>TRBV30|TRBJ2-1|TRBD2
CAWSYRTSGHNEQFF
TGTGCCTGGAGTTACAGGACTAGCGGACACAATGAGCAGTTCTTC
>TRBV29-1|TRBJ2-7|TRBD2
CSVGEGLAAYEQYF
TGCAGCGTTGGTGAAGGACTAGCAGCCTACGAGCAGTACTTC
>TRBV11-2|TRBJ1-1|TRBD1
CASSATGAVEEAFF
TGTGCCAGCAGCGCGACAGGGGCTGTGGAGGAAGCTTTCTTT
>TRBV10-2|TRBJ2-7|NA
CASSYYGYEQYF
TGCGCCAGCAGTTATTACGGGTACGAGCAGTACTTC
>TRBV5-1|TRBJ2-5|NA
CASSLGGPQETQYF
TGCGCCAGCAGCTTGGGGGGCCCACAAGAGACCCAGTACTTC
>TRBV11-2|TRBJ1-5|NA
CASAQGERQPQHF
TGTGCCAGCGCACAGGGAGAGAGGCAGCCCCAGCATTTT
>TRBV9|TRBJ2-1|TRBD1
CASSASRQGNNEQFF
TGTGCCAGCAGCGCCTCTCGACAGGGTAACAATGAGCAGTTCTTC
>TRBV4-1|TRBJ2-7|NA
CASSLPRGEQYF
TGCGCCAGCAGCCTTCCGAGAGGGGAGCAGTACTTC
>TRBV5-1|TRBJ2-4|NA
CASRHDRTRGIQYF
TGCGCCAGCAGGCATGACAGGACGAGGGGCATTCAGTACTTC
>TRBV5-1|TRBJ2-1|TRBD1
CASRGGAGSYNEQFF
TGCGCCAGCAGAGGGGGCGCGGGCTCCTACAATGAGCAGTTCTTC
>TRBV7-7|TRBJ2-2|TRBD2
CASSVGTSGSLTGELFF
TGTGCCAGCAGCGTAGGGACTAGCGGGAGCCTAACCGGGGAGCTGTTTTTT
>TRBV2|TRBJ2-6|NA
CASSESRLSGANVLTF
TGTGCCAGCAGTGAAAGCCGTCTCTCTGGGGCCAACGTCCTGACTTTC
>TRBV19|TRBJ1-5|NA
CASNDLQGSNQPQHF
TGTGCCAGTAACGATTTACAGGGTAGCAATCAGCCCCAGCATTTT
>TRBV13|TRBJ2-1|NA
CASSGVDTPWKGYNEQFF
TGTGCCAGCAGCGGTGTAGACACGCCATGGAAGGGGTACAATGAGCAGTTCTTC
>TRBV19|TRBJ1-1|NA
CASSTRMNTEAFF
TGTGCCAGTAGTACCAGAATGAACACTGAAGCTTTCTTT
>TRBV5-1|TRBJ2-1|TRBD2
CASSPSGTIYNEQFF
TGCGCCAGCAGCCCGAGCGGGACCATTTACAATGAGCAGTTCTTC
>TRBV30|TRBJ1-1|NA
CAGIPGLLSAAEAFF
TGTGCCGGTATCCCGGGACTTTTGTCGGCCGCTGAAGCTTTCTTT
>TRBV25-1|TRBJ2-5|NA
CASSAYQETQYF
TGTGCCAGCAGTGCCTACCAAGAGACCCAGTACTTC
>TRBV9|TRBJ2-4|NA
CASSVRHSDIQYF
TGTGCCAGCAGCGTACGCCACAGTGACATTCAGTACTTC
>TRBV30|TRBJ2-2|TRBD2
CAWHKAGGPGGELFF
TGTGCCTGGCATAAAGCGGGAGGGCCGGGCGGGGAGCTGTTTTTT
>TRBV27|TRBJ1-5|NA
CASSLSRFGNQPQHF
TGTGCCAGCAGTTTAAGCAGGTTTGGCAATCAGCCCCAGCATTTT
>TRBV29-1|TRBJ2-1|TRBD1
CSVELGTGHNEQFF
TGCAGCGTTGAACTTGGGACAGGGCACAATGAGCAGTTCTTC
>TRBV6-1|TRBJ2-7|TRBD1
CASSESWTGAYEQYF
TGTGCCAGCAGTGAATCTTGGACAGGGGCCTACGAGCAGTACTTC
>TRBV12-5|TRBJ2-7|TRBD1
CASGTGVEQYF
TGTGCTAGTGGTACAGGGGTCGAGCAGTACTTC
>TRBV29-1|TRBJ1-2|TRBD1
CSVGQYYGYTF
TGCAGCGTGGGACAGTACTATGGCTACACCTTC
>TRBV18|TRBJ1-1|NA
CASSTGNTEAFF
TGTGCCAGCTCAACAGGGAACACTGAAGCTTTCTTT
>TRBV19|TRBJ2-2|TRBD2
CACNSGGPHGELFF
TGTGCCTGCAATAGCGGGGGACCTCACGGGGAGCTGTTTTTT
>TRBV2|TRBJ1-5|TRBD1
CASSRGQGSNQPQHF
TGTGCCAGCAGCCGAGGACAGGGAAGCAATCAGCCCCAGCATTTT
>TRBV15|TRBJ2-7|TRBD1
CATSSGTGAKYEQYF
TGTGCCACCAGCAGCGGGACAGGGGCGAAATACGAGCAGTACTTC